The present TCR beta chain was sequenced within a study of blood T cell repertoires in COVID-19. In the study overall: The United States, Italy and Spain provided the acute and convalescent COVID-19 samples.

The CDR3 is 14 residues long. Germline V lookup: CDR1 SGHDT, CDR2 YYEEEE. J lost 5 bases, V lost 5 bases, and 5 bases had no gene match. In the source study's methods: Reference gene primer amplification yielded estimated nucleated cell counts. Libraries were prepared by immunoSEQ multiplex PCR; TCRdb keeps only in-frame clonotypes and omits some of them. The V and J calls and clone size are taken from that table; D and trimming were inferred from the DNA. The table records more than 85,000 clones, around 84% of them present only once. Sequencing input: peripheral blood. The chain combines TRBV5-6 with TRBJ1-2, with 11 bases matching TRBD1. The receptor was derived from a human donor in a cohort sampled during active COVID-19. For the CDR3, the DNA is TGTGCCAGCAGTTCGGACAGGGGGCGATATGGCTACACCTTC. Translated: CASSSDRGRYGYTF.